This T cell receptor (beta chain) was identified during a study of glioma-infiltrating T cells after dendritic cell vaccination. Looking at the study overall: Autologous tumor lysate-pulsed dendritic cell vaccination was given between about 2002 and 2012. The vaccine used monocyte-derived dendritic cells pulsed overnight with autologous tumor lysate.

The CDR3 runs to 17 residues. J gave up 0 bases and V 4 bases, and 10 bases lay outside the gene matches. Germline loops: CDR1 SGHRS, CDR2 YFSETQ. Sequenced by immunoSEQ multiplex PCR; TCRdb stores in-frame clones only, minus some. The data show fewer than 85,000 clones, approximately 90% seen once. Source: blood, taken before dendritic cell vaccination. This rearrangement joins TRBV5-1 to TRBJ1-5; 7 bases line up with TRBD1. The receptor was isolated from a human donor with glioblastoma. The CDR3 DNA is TGCGCCAGCAGCCCGGGGCCACAGGGGACTAGCAATCAGCCCCAGCATTTT. Translated, it gives CASSPGPQGTSNQPQHF.